This record looks at one TCR beta chain sequence and its context. The antigen this receptor binds is unknown. Nothing much larger sits one base from this clone, and base qualities are not available. The sample comes from a study of control samples from healthy donors and cancer patients (TCRdb year 2020). Including the terminal cysteine and phenylalanine, the CDR3 comprises 15 residues. Left in the record is the CDR3 DNA by itself, 45 bases read in frame from the first base. The library came from the immunoSEQ multiplex PCR assay. In TCRdb, the immuneACCESS table is reduced to in-frame sequences with V and J assigned. These tables do not hold every clone; where another copy was compared, an unresolved V gene accounts for under half, and the others remain unexplained. The sample table holds 100,000 to 150,000 clones, of which around 96% were seen once. The top ten clonotypes cover 3.6% of the sample.

What was sequenced was blood. This sequence uses TRBV12-1 and TRBJ2-1; the table gives TRBD1 as D, unverified against the DNA. TRBV12-1 constitutes a pseudogene. The receptor's source is a young man in good health. This receptor has the CDR3 CASSSSFDRCGEQFF. The sequenced DNA: TGTGCCAGCAGCTCAAGCTTCGACAGGTGCGGGGAGCAGTTCTTC.